A selection of T cell receptor beta chains follows, all from one sample in a study of early T cells in non-severe SARS-CoV-2 infection. One entry per CDR3 protein, called by TCRdb with MiXCR from the 5' RACE reads. This repertoire shows fewer than 130,000 distinct CDR3 sequences, around 12% found once; its top ten account for approximately 4%. The sequencing used whole blood, collected at baseline. Receptor source: an adult who was a healthcare worker with PCR-confirmed SARS-CoV-2 infection or an uninfected control (not recorded which). Each CDR3 is given with its conserved first and last residue. Fields, in order: V gene, CDR3 protein.

TRBV18 CASSPQEFRLYNEQFF
TRBV30 CAWSSGGQETQYF
TRBV29-1 CSVWSTRSYNEQFF
TRBV7-9 CASSLLGDEQYF
TRBV12-5 CASGLTGALTDTQYF
TRBV7-3 CASSLNWGAEAFF
TRBV5-1 CASSDLAAETQYF
TRBV6-5 CASSPPLGEQYF
TRBV6-1 CASRKNDSTEAFF
TRBV7-6 CASSLTDEQYF
TRBV3-1 CASSQQTGSEKLFF
TRBV6-1 CASSGRQVGYNSPLHF
TRBV5-1 CASSLAIAGATYEQYF
TRBV25-1 CASSTSVDEQFF
TRBV6-5 CASTLSGGHNEQFF
TRBV12-3/TRBV12-4 CASSSASTGELFF
TRBV2 CASSGYSATNEKLFF
TRBV7-8 CASSPTGTGRNTEAFF
TRBV13 CASSRLYGTQSFF
TRBV5-1 CASSLASGGGLNPYEQYF
TRBV28 CASKDRGEQYF
TRBV7-2 CASSLRGERDIQYF
TRBV12-3/TRBV12-4 CASSLAGDYEQYF
TRBV28 CASSTGQGNEKLFF
TRBV6-5 CASSRAAGANVLTF
TRBV18 CASTPGDRVDQPQHF
TRBV6-1 CASKHYNEQFF
TRBV5-8 CASSYTGTPYNEQFF
TRBV5-6 CASSLGGKEDTQYF
TRBV9 CASSVGYRGNTGELFF